One T cell receptor beta chain is described in this entry. Its antigen is currently unknown. This entry is derived from a study of T cell responses to AZD1222 COVID-19 vaccine. Findings and limits, study-wide: Every sample of the repertoires postdated the peak T cell response. Most donors were white British and more were female, and clonal diversity was possibly underestimated.

The assay was immunoSEQ multiplex PCR, and TCRdb's table has in-frame clones only and misses some. The table includes 150,000 to 200,000 clones, almost 90% detected once. The sequences come from peripheral blood, collected on day 0 of AZD1222 vaccination. The clonotype originates from an adult in good health.

CDR3 sequence (DNA): TGTGCCAGCAGTCGGACAGGTTACAATGAGCAGTTCTTC. This encodes CASSRTGYNEQFF. V usage is TRBV14 and J usage is TRBJ2-1; 7 nucleotides align to TRBD1. V gave up 6 bases and J gave up 4 bases; unmatched junction bases: 3. The length of the CDR3 is 13 residues. Germline CDR1 reads SGHDN; CDR2 reads FVKESK. The full variable domain, its missing parts supplied by reference TRBV14 and TRBJ2-1, is EAGVTQFPSHSVIEKGQTVTLRCDPISGHDNLYWYRRVMGKEIKFLLHFVKESKQDESGMPNNRFLAERTGGTYSTLKVQPAELEDSGVYFCASSRTGYNEQFFGPGTRLTVL.